The rows below give T cell receptor beta chains drawn from one sample of a study of T cells after posttransplantation cyclophosphamide. The method was immunoSEQ multiplex PCR; TCRdb's version includes in-frame clones alone and lacks a portion of them. Recorded here are 4,500 to 5,500 clones, with no singletons, and the ten leading clones hold around 15%. The sample was PBMCs, taken after allogeneic stem cell transplant with posttransplant cyclophosphamide. The source is a female patient aged 30-39 years who received an allogeneic stem cell transplant from an unrelated donor, was CMV-positive, and had acute and chronic GVHD. The graft donor may have given rise to some T cells. Both conserved end residues are part of each CDR3. A D gene is named only where the DNA matches it firmly. Clone size, where shown, is once, few, many, or a class for clones that have expanded.

d_call: .; clone_size: many; j_call: TRBJ2-5; v_call: TRBV10-3; cdr3_aa: CAISKGLPPETQYF; cdr3_nt: TGTGCCATCAGTAAGGGACTGCCTCCAGAGACCCAGTACTTC
d_call: .; clone_size: many; j_call: TRBJ2-6; v_call: TRBV7-2; cdr3_aa: CASSFRVSGANVLTF; cdr3_nt: TGTGCCAGCAGCTTTCGGGTATCAGGGGCCAACGTCCTGACTTTC
d_call: TRBD2; clone_size: many; j_call: TRBJ2-7; v_call: TRBV2; cdr3_aa: CASSEQREKDEQYF; cdr3_nt: TGTGCCAGCAGTGAACAGCGGGAGAAGGACGAGCAGTACTTC
d_call: TRBD2; clone_size: many; j_call: TRBJ2-1; v_call: TRBV4-3; cdr3_aa: CASSQVAGPIYNEQFF; cdr3_nt: TGCGCCAGCAGCCAAGTAGCGGGGCCTATCTACAATGAGCAGTTCTTC
d_call: .; clone_size: many; j_call: TRBJ1-1; v_call: TRBV5-1; cdr3_aa: CASSLGRGRGGTEAFF; cdr3_nt: TGCGCCAGCAGCTTAGGCCGGGGGAGGGGTGGCACTGAAGCTTTCTTT
d_call: .; clone_size: many; j_call: TRBJ1-4; v_call: TRBV5-1; cdr3_aa: CASSLARGGSEKLFF; cdr3_nt: TGCGCCAGCAGCTTGGCCCGGGGAGGGAGTGAAAAACTGTTTTTT
d_call: .; clone_size: many; j_call: TRBJ2-7; v_call: TRBV10-3; cdr3_aa: CAISESVGSQLYEQYF; cdr3_nt: TGTGCCATCAGTGAGTCGGTCGGGAGTCAACTCTACGAGCAGTACTTC
d_call: TRBD2; clone_size: many; j_call: TRBJ2-5; v_call: TRBV5-1; cdr3_aa: CASSTGLAHLQETQYF; cdr3_nt: TGCGCCAGCAGCACGGGACTAGCGCACCTCCAAGAGACCCAGTACTTC
d_call: .; clone_size: many; j_call: TRBJ2-7; v_call: TRBV7-3; cdr3_aa: CASSQAPWDEQYF; cdr3_nt: TGTGCCAGCAGCCAGGCCCCCTGGGACGAGCAGTACTTC
d_call: TRBD1; clone_size: many; j_call: TRBJ1-3; v_call: TRBV9; cdr3_aa: CASSPSSRAGQGEGNTIYF; cdr3_nt: TGTGCCAGCAGCCCCTCAAGCCGGGCGGGACAGGGGGAAGGAAACACCATATATTTT
d_call: .; clone_size: many; j_call: TRBJ1-5; v_call: TRBV6-1; cdr3_aa: CASSDPGSSNQPQHF; cdr3_nt: TGTGCCAGCAGTGACCCCGGGTCTAGCAATCAGCCCCAGCATTTT
d_call: .; clone_size: many; j_call: TRBJ2-4; v_call: TRBV18; cdr3_aa: CASSPGQFLAKNIQYF; cdr3_nt: TGTGCCAGCTCACCAGGGCAGTTTCTAGCCAAAAACATTCAGTACTTC
d_call: TRBD2; clone_size: .; j_call: TRBJ2-3; v_call: TRBV2; cdr3_aa: CASTEWASGDTQYF; cdr3_nt: TGTGCCAGCACTGAATGGGCTAGCGGAGATACGCAGTATTTT
d_call: .; clone_size: many; j_call: TRBJ2-3; v_call: TRBV5-3; cdr3_aa: CARSWAGESTDTQYF; cdr3_nt: TGTGCCAGAAGCTGGGCAGGTGAGAGCACAGATACGCAGTATTTT
d_call: .; clone_size: many; j_call: TRBJ2-7; v_call: TRBV6-5; cdr3_aa: CASSYLTRGGPYEQYF; cdr3_nt: TGTGCCAGCAGTTACTTAACCCGAGGCGGCCCCTACGAGCAGTACTTC
d_call: .; clone_size: many; j_call: TRBJ2-2; v_call: TRBV7-6; cdr3_aa: CASSLVALGYTGELFF; cdr3_nt: TGTGCCAGCAGCTTAGTAGCGCTCGGCTATACCGGGGAGCTGTTTTTT
d_call: .; clone_size: many; j_call: TRBJ2-5; v_call: TRBV7-7; cdr3_aa: CASSPPGNQETQYF; cdr3_nt: TGTGCTAGCAGCCCACCAGGGAACCAAGAGACCCAGTACTTC
d_call: .; clone_size: many; j_call: TRBJ2-2; v_call: TRBV7-8; cdr3_aa: CASSLGLANTGELFF; cdr3_nt: TGTGCCAGCAGCTTAGGTCTAGCCAACACCGGGGAGCTGTTTTTT
d_call: .; clone_size: many; j_call: TRBJ2-7; v_call: TRBV6-5; cdr3_aa: CASSYSRDYEQYF; cdr3_nt: TGTGCCAGCAGTTACAGTCGGGACTACGAGCAGTACTTC
d_call: .; clone_size: medium-sized; j_call: TRBJ1-1; v_call: TRBV7-8; cdr3_aa: CASSLTLQVADTEAFF; cdr3_nt: TGTGCCAGCAGCTTAACCTTACAGGTGGCGGACACTGAAGCTTTCTTT
d_call: TRBD2; clone_size: many; j_call: TRBJ2-2; v_call: TRBV11-2; cdr3_aa: CASRLGLAGTGELFF; cdr3_nt: TGTGCCAGCAGACTTGGACTAGCGGGCACCGGGGAGCTGTTTTTT
d_call: .; clone_size: many; j_call: TRBJ1-5; v_call: TRBV30; cdr3_aa: CAWSVPTANQPQHF; cdr3_nt: TGTGCCTGGAGTGTACCGACAGCGAATCAGCCCCAGCATTTT
d_call: TRBD2; clone_size: many; j_call: TRBJ2-1; v_call: TRBV7-9; cdr3_aa: CASSLALAGFNEQFF; cdr3_nt: TGTGCCAGCAGCTTAGCGCTAGCGGGGTTCAATGAGCAGTTCTTC